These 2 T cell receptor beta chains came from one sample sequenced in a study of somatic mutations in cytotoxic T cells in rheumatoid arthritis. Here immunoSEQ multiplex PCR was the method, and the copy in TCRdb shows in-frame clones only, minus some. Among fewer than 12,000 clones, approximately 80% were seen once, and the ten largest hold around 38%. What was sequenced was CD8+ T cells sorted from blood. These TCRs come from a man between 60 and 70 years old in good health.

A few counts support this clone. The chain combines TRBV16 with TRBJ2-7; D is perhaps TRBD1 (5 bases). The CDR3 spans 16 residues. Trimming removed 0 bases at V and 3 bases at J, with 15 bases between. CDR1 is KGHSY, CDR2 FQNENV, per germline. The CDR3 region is CASSQSLGSGNYEQYF. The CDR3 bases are TGTGCCAGCAGCCAATCTTTGGGTTCAGGGAACTACGAGCAGTACTTC.

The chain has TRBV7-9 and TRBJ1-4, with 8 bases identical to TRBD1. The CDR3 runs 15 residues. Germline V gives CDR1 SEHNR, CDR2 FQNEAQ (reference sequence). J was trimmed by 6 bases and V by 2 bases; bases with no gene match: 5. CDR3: CASSLKQGVDEKLFF. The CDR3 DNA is TGTGCCAGCAGCTTAAAACAGGGGGTGGATGAAAAACTGTTTTTT.